Below are 18 T cell receptor beta chains sequenced from a single sample in a study of shared clonotypes between healthy human individuals. Data came from immunoSEQ multiplex PCR; TCRdb stores just in-frame clones and leaves some out. The sample consists of some 2,500,000 clones, 93% of them appearing once. The specimen was naive CD4+ T cells from PBMCs. Subset of the sample: CD45RA+ positively selected. The receptors shown here come from a man younger than 30 in good health. Some clones in this sample may be carry-over from other donors' samples.

This CDR3 is CASSDRPPYNEQFF. Here the CDR3 DNA reads TGTGCCAGCAGTGACAGGCCCCCCTACAATGAGCAGTTCTTC. The rearrangement joins TRBV27 to TRBJ2-1; D may be TRBD1 (6 bases). This CDR3 contains 14 residues. V lost 5 bases and J 2 bases, leaving 10 bases between the germline ends. Germline V gene data show CDR1 as MNHEY and CDR2 as SMNVEV (reference sequence).

The V and J genes are TRBV5-1 and TRBJ2-1; 14 positions match TRBD2. The ends lost 0 bases at V and 7 bases at J; junction bases unmatched: 9. The CDR3 has 18 amino acids. CDR1 is SGHRS, CDR2 YFSETQ, per germline. The CDR3 here is CASSLESPGLAGVNEQFF. DNA of the CDR3: TGCGCCAGCAGCTTGGAATCTCCGGGACTAGCGGGAGTTAATGAGCAGTTCTTC.

Turning to this clone: The sample carries other DNA sequences with the same CDR3. The chain carries TRBV4-3 and TRBJ1-2; a possible D gene is TRBD1 (5 bases). This CDR3 has 14 residues. CDR1 LGHNA and CDR2 YSLEER come from the germline V gene. V lost 0 bases and J lost 2, with 7 bases in between. The CDR3 bases are TGCGCCAGCAGCCAAGAGGGACGGAACTATGGCTACACCTTC. Translation: CASSQEGRNYGYTF.

This chain connects TRBV18 to TRBJ1-5; TRBD1 matches 9 bases. Trimming removed 2 bases from V and 3 bases from J; junction bases left unmatched: 5. Germline V gives CDR1 KGHSH, CDR2 LQKENI. The CDR3 sequence is 16 residues long. In DNA, the CDR3 is TGTGCCAGCTCACCAGGAGGGACAGGGCACAATCAGCCCCAGCATTTT. Its protein product is CASSPGGTGHNQPQHF.

This clone was seen only once. The CDR3 DNA reads as TGTGCCAGCAGCTTACAGGACCTGCTAGCCAAAAACATTCAGTACTTC. It is translated as CASSLQDLLAKNIQYF. The genes are TRBV7-9 and TRBJ2-4; D call uncertain. The germline CDR1 and CDR2 sequences are SEHNR and FQNEAQ (reference sequence). V lost 2 bases, J lost 0 bases, and 11 bases lay in between. CDR3 length: 16 residues.

The chain combines TRBV18 with TRBJ1-2, with D uncertain. Trimming cost V 3 bases and J 0 bases, with 14 bases left between them. Germline assignment: CDR1 KGHSH and CDR2 LQKENI. The CDR3 has 16 amino acids. The CDR3 loop reads CASSPTIPRSNYGYTF. Here the CDR3 DNA reads TGTGCCAGCTCACCGACCATACCCAGGTCTAACTATGGCTACACCTTC. Complete variable domain (other parts from reference TRBV18 and TRBJ1-2): NAGVMQNPRHLVRRRGQEARLRCSPMKGHSHVYWYRQLPEEGLKFMVYLQKENIIDESGMPKERFSAEFPKEGPSILRIQQVVRGDSAAYFCASSPTIPRSNYGYTFGSGTRLTVV.

This chain connects TRBV28 to TRBJ2-6, with D hard to call. Between the trimmed V and J ends, which lost 5 bases and 0 bases, there was a span of 8 bases. Germline CDR1 reads MDHEN; CDR2 reads SYDVKM. This CDR3 contains 15 residues. CDR3 in DNA: TGTGCCAGCAGTCTGGCAGACTCTGGGGCCAACGTCCTGACTTTC. It yields the protein CASSLADSGANVLTF.

This clone was seen a single time. The chain carries TRBV10-3 and TRBJ2-7, with D perhaps matching TRBD2 (7 bases). V was trimmed by 7 bases and J by 2 bases, leaving 12 bases between them. Germline CDR1 reads ENHRY; CDR2 reads SYGVKD. The CDR3 loop spans 13 amino acids. CDR3 amino acids: CAITGGLTYEQYF. CDR3 bases: TGTGCCATCACGGGGGGCCTCACCTACGAGCAGTACTTC.

The chain couples TRBV10-3 to TRBJ1-1, with 9 nucleotides matching TRBD1. The junction had 8 bases not matched to a gene; V was cut back by 5 bases and J by 4 bases. Germline CDR1 is ENHRY and CDR2 is SYGVKD. This CDR3 region has 15 residues. DNA for the CDR3: TGTGCCATCAGTAGTCAACAGGGGGCAATCACTGAAGCTTTCTTT. Its protein product is CAISSQQGAITEAFF.

The chain recombines TRBV19 with TRBJ2-2, with 10 bases matching TRBD1. The V segment lost 10 bases and the J segment 2 bases; nucleotides outside the gene matches: 4. CDR1 is LNHDA and CDR2 is SQIVND in the germline V gene (reference sequence). CDR3 length: 14 amino acids. The CDR3 protein is CAIRDRGNTGELFF. CDR3 in DNA: TGTGCCATCAGGGACAGGGGTAACACCGGGGAGCTGTTTTTT.

This clone appeared once. The chain carries TRBV30 and TRBJ2-5, with 15 nucleotides matching TRBD2. The V and J ends lost 2 bases and 5 bases, in that order; junction bases with no gene match: 6. CDR1 GTSNPN and CDR2 SVGIG come from the germline V gene (reference sequence). The CDR3 consists of 16 residues. This CDR3 is CAWSLGLAGGEETQYF. The DNA for the CDR3 is TGTGCCTGGAGTCTAGGACTAGCGGGAGGGGAGGAGACCCAGTACTTC.

The chain recombines TRBV2 with TRBJ2-7, with TRBD2 matching 16 bases. The germline V gene encodes CDR1 SNHLY and CDR2 FYNNEI. The CDR3 length is 18 residues. The V and J ends lost 6 bases and 0 bases, in that order; junction bases with no gene match: 8. The CDR3 coding sequence is TGTGCCAGCAGAGCGGGACTAGCGGGAGGGGCCCCCTCCTACGAGCAGTACTTC. This sequence encodes CASRAGLAGGAPSYEQYF. Supplemented by reference TRBV2 and TRBJ2-7, the full variable domain reads EPEVTQTPSHQVTQMGQEVILRCVPISNHLYFYWYRQILGQKVEFLVSFYNNEISEKSEIFDDQFSVERPDGSNFTLKIRSTKLEDSAMYFCASRAGLAGGAPSYEQYFGPGTRLTVT.

This chain uses TRBV15 with TRBJ2-3, with 9 nucleotides matching TRBD1. There are 17 residues in the CDR3. CDR1 is LNHNV, CDR2 YYDKDF, per germline (reference sequence). The V and J ends lost 3 bases and 4 bases, in that order; junction bases with no gene match: 11. CDR3 in amino acids: CATSRPRDRAKSDTQYF. CDR3 DNA sequence: TGTGCCACCAGCAGGCCTCGGGACAGGGCAAAGTCAGATACGCAGTATTTT.

The CDR3 sequence: CASSPGPGLVRGETQYF. The DNA of the CDR3 is TGTGCCAGCAGCCCGGGGCCGGGACTAGTACGGGGGGAGACCCAGTACTTC. This rearrangement joins TRBV9 to TRBJ2-5; TRBD2 aligns across 8 bases. The germline V gene has CDR1 SGDLS and CDR2 YYNGEE. This CDR3 is built from 17 residues. J lost 5 bases, V lost 4 bases, and 16 bases had no gene match.

The chain has TRBV18 and TRBJ1-3; D is unresolved. Germline CDR1 and CDR2: KGHSH and LQKENI. V gave up 6 bases and J gave up 1 base, with 10 bases separating them. This CDR3 is 14 amino acids long. The CDR3 region is CASSPDWSGNTIYF. The CDR3, as DNA: TGTGCCAGCTCGCCGGACTGGTCTGGAAACACCATATATTTT.

V is TRBV6-1 and J is TRBJ1-5; tentative D call: TRBD1 (5 bases). CDR3 length: 17 residues. Looked up from germline, CDR1 is MNHNS and CDR2 is SASEGT. Trimming removed 0 bases at V and 3 bases at J, with 15 bases between. The CDR3 DNA reads TGTGCCAGCAGTGAAGCGCCGGGGAGGGGAACCAATCAGCCCCAGCATTTT. It yields the protein CASSEAPGRGTNQPQHF.

The chain uses TRBV2 and TRBJ1-1; the match to TRBD1 covers 7 bases. Germline V gene data show CDR1 as SNHLY and CDR2 as FYNNEI. The V gene end was trimmed by 5 bases and the J gene end by 11 bases; junction bases not matched to a gene: 8. This CDR3 comprises 12 residues. In nucleotides, the CDR3 is TGTGCCAGCAGTTACGACAGGGAGTCGGCTTTCTTT. This sequence encodes CASSYDRESAFF.

The rearrangement joins TRBV7-9 to TRBJ1-1; a weak D match, TRBD1 (5 bases). The germline CDR1 and CDR2 sequences are SEHNR and FQNEAQ (reference sequence). V lost 5 bases and J lost 3, with 19 bases in between. The length of the CDR3 is 16 residues. The CDR3 protein is CASSPTQGVVDTEAFF. The CDR3 coding sequence is TGTGCCAGCAGCCCAACCCAGGGTGTGGTGGACACTGAAGCTTTCTTT.